In its sample, the clone carrying this T cell receptor beta chain was seen once. These data are taken from a study of blood T cell repertoires in COVID-19. Study in general: Both acute and convalescent COVID-19 samples were obtained from the United States, Italy and Spain. Sample material is recorded as cDNA or gDNA derived from T cells, B-cell-depleted T cells, or PBMCs.

Germline assignment: CDR1 MNHEY and CDR2 SVGEGT. The CDR3 spans 16 residues. V dropped 5 bases and J dropped 1; count of bases not matched to a gene: 3. Patients of the Seattle cohort, enrolled during active infection, were followed longitudinally. Authors' methods: Using reference gene primer amplification, nucleated cell counts were estimated. Some clones are missing from TCRdb's copy, which holds only in-frame ones; the method was immunoSEQ multiplex PCR. The D gene and trimming were derived from the DNA, and the V and J assignments and clone size from that table. The table lists some 71,000 clones, about four fifths of them singletons.

The chain has TRBV6-2 or TRBV6-3 and TRBJ1-5, with 12 bases matching TRBD1. This TCR derives from a middle-aged man with COVID-19, enrolled during active disease. The sample taken for sequencing was peripheral blood. The CDR3 nucleotides read TGTGCCAGCAGTACGGGACAGGGGGCCAGCAATCAGCCCCAGCATTTT. It specifies CASSTGQGASNQPQHF.